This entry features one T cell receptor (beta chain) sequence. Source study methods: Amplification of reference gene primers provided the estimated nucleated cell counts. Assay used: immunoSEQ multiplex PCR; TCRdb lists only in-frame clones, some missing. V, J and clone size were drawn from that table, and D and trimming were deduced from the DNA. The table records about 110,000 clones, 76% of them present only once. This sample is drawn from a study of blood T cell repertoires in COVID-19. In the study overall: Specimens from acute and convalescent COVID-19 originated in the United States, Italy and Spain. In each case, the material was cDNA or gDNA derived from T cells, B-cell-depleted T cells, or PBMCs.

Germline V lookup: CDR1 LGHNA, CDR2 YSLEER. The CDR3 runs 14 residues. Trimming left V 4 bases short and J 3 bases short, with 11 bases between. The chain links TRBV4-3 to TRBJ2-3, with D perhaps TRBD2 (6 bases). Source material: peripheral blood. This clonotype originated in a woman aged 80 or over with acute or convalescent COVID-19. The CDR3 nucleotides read TGCGCCAGCAGCCCCGGGAGACTGACAGATACGCAGTATTTT. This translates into CASSPGRLTDTQYF.